Listed below are T cell receptor beta chains from one sample, sequenced in a study of cytomegalovirus exposure and HLA in healthy donors. Sequencing used immunoSEQ multiplex PCR; TCRdb keeps in-frame clones, though not all of them. The data hold some 250,000 clones, with about four fifths observed a single time. Material for sequencing was PBMCs. The receptors shown here come from a woman in her forties in good health and CMV-seropositive. Each CDR3 is given with its conserved first and last residue. The order of the fields is V gene, D gene, J gene, clone size, CDR3 protein, CDR3 DNA. A D gene is named only where the DNA matches it firmly. Not all rows give a size; the values are once, few, many and, for expanded clones, a class.

V gene: TRBV7-6
D gene: TRBD2
J gene: TRBJ2-1
clone size: -
CDR3 protein: CASSLRLAGDSYNEQFF
CDR3 DNA: TGTGCCAGCAGCTTACGGCTAGCGGGGGACTCCTACAATGAGCAGTTCTTC

V gene: TRBV30
D gene: -
J gene: TRBJ2-7
clone size: -
CDR3 protein: CAWSVGHPTYF
CDR3 DNA: TGTGCCTGGAGTGTAGGACACCCGACTTACTTC

V gene: TRBV19
D gene: TRBD2
J gene: TRBJ2-2
clone size: -
CDR3 protein: CASMTSGGNTGELFF
CDR3 DNA: TGTGCCAGTATGACTAGCGGGGGAAACACCGGGGAGCTGTTTTTT

V gene: TRBV19
D gene: -
J gene: TRBJ2-7
clone size: once
CDR3 protein: CASSLGPSYEQYF
CDR3 DNA: TGTGCCAGTAGTCTGGGGCCGTCCTACGAGCAGTACTTC

V gene: TRBV30
D gene: -
J gene: TRBJ2-1
clone size: once
CDR3 protein: CAWTRENYNEQFF
CDR3 DNA: TGTGCCTGGACTAGGGAGAATTACAATGAGCAGTTCTTC

V gene: TRBV5-5
D gene: -
J gene: TRBJ2-7
clone size: -
CDR3 protein: CASSLLRLGAYEQYF
CDR3 DNA: TGTGCCAGCAGCTTGTTAAGGCTAGGCGCTTACGAGCAGTACTTC

V gene: TRBV5-1
D gene: -
J gene: TRBJ2-5
clone size: -
CDR3 protein: CASSLEAGVQETQYF
CDR3 DNA: TGCGCCAGCAGCTTGGAAGCGGGCGTTCAAGAGACCCAGTACTTC

V gene: TRBV11-2
D gene: TRBD1
J gene: TRBJ1-1
clone size: -
CDR3 protein: CASSPLRGLENTEAFF
CDR3 DNA: TGTGCCAGCAGCCCCCTAAGGGGGCTCGAGAACACTGAAGCTTTCTTT

V gene: TRBV29-1
D gene: -
J gene: TRBJ2-5
clone size: -
CDR3 protein: CSVAEGPGETQYF
CDR3 DNA: TGCAGCGTAGCGGAGGGGCCAGGAGAGACCCAGTACTTC

V gene: TRBV7-2
D gene: -
J gene: TRBJ1-5
clone size: -
CDR3 protein: CASSITGRTGQPQHF
CDR3 DNA: TGTGCCAGCAGCATCACAGGGCGGACGGGTCAGCCCCAGCATTTT

V gene: TRBV5-1
D gene: TRBD1
J gene: TRBJ1-2
clone size: -
CDR3 protein: CASSMDRANYGYTF
CDR3 DNA: TGCGCCAGCAGCATGGACAGGGCGAACTATGGCTACACCTTC

V gene: TRBV5-1
D gene: TRBD2
J gene: TRBJ2-7
clone size: -
CDR3 protein: CASSLDLSGISYEQYF
CDR3 DNA: TGCGCCAGCAGCTTGGACCTTAGCGGGATATCCTACGAGCAGTACTTC

V gene: TRBV2
D gene: -
J gene: TRBJ2-1
clone size: once
CDR3 protein: CASSESFFGAGEYNEQFF
CDR3 DNA: TGTGCCAGCAGTGAATCCTTTTTCGGAGCAGGGGAGTACAATGAGCAGTTCTTC

V gene: TRBV9
D gene: -
J gene: TRBJ1-6
clone size: -
CDR3 protein: CASSVQPGPESPLHF
CDR3 DNA: TGTGCCAGCAGCGTTCAGCCGGGTCCCGAATCACCCCTCCACTTT

V gene: TRBV7-2
D gene: TRBD1
J gene: TRBJ1-1
clone size: -
CDR3 protein: CASSLAGTANTEAFF
CDR3 DNA: TGTGCCAGCAGCTTAGCCGGGACAGCGAACACTGAAGCTTTCTTT

V gene: TRBV5-1
D gene: TRBD2
J gene: TRBJ2-1
clone size: -
CDR3 protein: CASSPGLAGGRDEQFF
CDR3 DNA: TGCGCCAGCAGCCCCGGACTAGCGGGGGGGCGGGATGAGCAGTTCTTC

V gene: TRBV27
D gene: TRBD2
J gene: TRBJ2-2
clone size: -
CDR3 protein: CASRLAGGISTGELFF
CDR3 DNA: TGTGCCAGCAGACTGGCGGGAGGGATAAGCACCGGGGAGCTGTTTTTT

V gene: TRBV27
D gene: -
J gene: TRBJ1-1
clone size: -
CDR3 protein: CASSLWGGVQLEAFF
CDR3 DNA: TGTGCCAGCAGTTTATGGGGAGGGGTACAACTCGAAGCTTTCTTT

V gene: TRBV11-3
D gene: TRBD1
J gene: TRBJ2-1
clone size: -
CDR3 protein: CASSPHRTGGANEQFF
CDR3 DNA: TGTGCCAGCAGCCCACACCGGACAGGGGGCGCGAATGAGCAGTTCTTC

V gene: TRBV21-1
D gene: -
J gene: TRBJ1-5
clone size: -
CDR3 protein: CASSKEDYSNQPQHF
CDR3 DNA: TGTGCCAGCAGCAAAGAGGACTATAGCAATCAGCCCCAGCATTTT

V gene: TRBV7-9
D gene: TRBD2
J gene: TRBJ2-1
clone size: once
CDR3 protein: CASSLPRLAPSEQFF
CDR3 DNA: TGTGCCAGCAGCTTACCTAGACTAGCTCCGAGTGAGCAGTTCTTC

V gene: TRBV19
D gene: -
J gene: TRBJ1-3
clone size: once
CDR3 protein: CASTQDSGNTIYF
CDR3 DNA: TGCGCCAGTACCCAGGACTCTGGAAACACCATATATTTT

V gene: TRBV7-6
D gene: TRBD2
J gene: TRBJ2-1
clone size: -
CDR3 protein: CASSLATGLAGGYNEQFF
CDR3 DNA: TGTGCCAGCAGCTTAGCCACGGGACTAGCGGGAGGTTACAATGAGCAGTTCTTC

V gene: TRBV6-1
D gene: TRBD1
J gene: TRBJ2-1
clone size: -
CDR3 protein: CASSGRRDSSYNEQFF
CDR3 DNA: TGTGCCAGCAGTGGCCGCAGGGACAGCTCCTACAATGAGCAGTTCTTC

V gene: TRBV4-2
D gene: TRBD1
J gene: TRBJ2-7
clone size: once
CDR3 protein: CASSQVPGQGAYEQYF
CDR3 DNA: TGTGCCAGCAGCCAAGTTCCTGGACAGGGAGCCTACGAGCAGTACTTC

V gene: TRBV19
D gene: -
J gene: TRBJ2-6
clone size: -
CDR3 protein: CASSRRGYGANVLTF
CDR3 DNA: TGTGCCAGTAGTAGAAGGGGGTATGGGGCCAACGTCCTGACTTTC

V gene: TRBV18
D gene: TRBD1
J gene: TRBJ1-1
clone size: -
CDR3 protein: CASSKGTGDRTEAFF
CDR3 DNA: TGTGCCAGCTCAAAAGGGACAGGGGATCGAACTGAAGCTTTCTTT

V gene: TRBV30
D gene: -
J gene: TRBJ2-3
clone size: -
CDR3 protein: CAWSVMGGIADTQYF
CDR3 DNA: TGTGCCTGGAGTGTAATGGGCGGGATTGCAGATACGCAGTATTTT

V gene: TRBV4-1
D gene: TRBD1
J gene: TRBJ2-7
clone size: -
CDR3 protein: CASSQQQGDYEQYF
CDR3 DNA: TGCGCCAGCAGCCAGCAACAGGGGGACTACGAGCAGTACTTC

V gene: TRBV4-2
D gene: -
J gene: TRBJ1-6
clone size: -
CDR3 protein: CASSQGILESPLHF
CDR3 DNA: TGTGCCAGCAGCCAAGGTATTTTGGAGTCACCCCTCCACTTT

V gene: TRBV29-1
D gene: -
J gene: TRBJ2-2
clone size: -
CDR3 protein: CSALTGELFF
CDR3 DNA: TGCAGCGCTTTGACCGGGGAGCTGTTTTTT

V gene: TRBV14
D gene: -
J gene: TRBJ2-3
clone size: -
CDR3 protein: CASSQDPRRDGWRIDTQYF
CDR3 DNA: TGTGCCAGCAGCCAAGATCCTCGAAGGGATGGATGGAGGATAGATACGCAGTATTTT

V gene: TRBV5-6
D gene: TRBD1
J gene: TRBJ2-7
clone size: -
CDR3 protein: CASSSEQGNYEQYF
CDR3 DNA: TGTGCCAGCAGCTCAGAACAGGGGAACTACGAGCAGTACTTC

V gene: TRBV30
D gene: -
J gene: TRBJ1-1
clone size: -
CDR3 protein: CAWSVSPRNTEAFF
CDR3 DNA: TGTGCCTGGAGTGTATCACCCAGGAACACTGAAGCTTTCTTT

V gene: TRBV6-4
D gene: TRBD2
J gene: TRBJ2-1
clone size: -
CDR3 protein: CASSDSAGVSYNEQFF
CDR3 DNA: TGTGCCAGCAGTGACTCGGCGGGGGTCTCCTACAATGAGCAGTTCTTC

V gene: TRBV2
D gene: TRBD1
J gene: TRBJ1-1
clone size: -
CDR3 protein: CASKTDRATEAFF
CDR3 DNA: TGTGCCAGCAAGACGGACAGGGCGACTGAAGCTTTCTTT

V gene: TRBV18
D gene: -
J gene: TRBJ1-1
clone size: -
CDR3 protein: CAKPGFRDTEAFF
CDR3 DNA: TGTGCCAAACCAGGGTTTAGAGACACTGAAGCTTTCTTT

V gene: TRBV18
D gene: -
J gene: TRBJ2-1
clone size: -
CDR3 protein: CASGSGGEQFF
CDR3 DNA: TGTGCCAGCGGTTCAGGGGGGGAGCAGTTCTTC

V gene: TRBV5-1
D gene: TRBD1
J gene: TRBJ1-2
clone size: -
CDR3 protein: CASSLGQANYGYTF
CDR3 DNA: TGCGCCAGCAGCCTTGGACAGGCCAACTATGGCTACACCTTC

V gene: TRBV7-9
D gene: TRBD1
J gene: TRBJ1-2
clone size: -
CDR3 protein: CASSLGDRDVRGYTF
CDR3 DNA: TGTGCCAGCAGCTTAGGCGACAGGGACGTACGTGGCTACACCTTC

V gene: TRBV2
D gene: -
J gene: TRBJ2-7
clone size: -
CDR3 protein: CASSERRLSDEQYF
CDR3 DNA: TGTGCCAGCAGTGAAAGGCGGCTTTCCGACGAGCAGTACTTC

V gene: TRBV5-5
D gene: -
J gene: TRBJ1-5
clone size: -
CDR3 protein: CASSLARGDRNQPQHF
CDR3 DNA: TGTGCCAGCAGCTTGGCGCGGGGGGATCGCAATCAGCCCCAGCATTTT

V gene: TRBV18
D gene: -
J gene: TRBJ1-2
clone size: -
CDR3 protein: CASSPDGPGNYGYTF
CDR3 DNA: TGTGCCAGCTCACCGGACGGACCAGGGAACTATGGCTACACCTTC

V gene: TRBV10-1
D gene: -
J gene: TRBJ2-7
clone size: once
CDR3 protein: CASSEGLASGYEQYF
CDR3 DNA: TGCGCCAGCAGTGAGGGTCTAGCTTCCGGCTACGAGCAGTACTTC

V gene: TRBV5-4
D gene: -
J gene: TRBJ1-2
clone size: -
CDR3 protein: CASSFGGKVYGYTF
CDR3 DNA: TGTGCCAGCAGCTTTGGAGGGAAGGTTTATGGCTACACCTTC

V gene: TRBV19
D gene: TRBD1
J gene: TRBJ1-5
clone size: -
CDR3 protein: CASRTGVYSNQPQHF
CDR3 DNA: TGTGCCAGCAGAACAGGGGTCTATAGCAATCAGCCCCAGCATTTT

V gene: TRBV4-2
D gene: TRBD1
J gene: TRBJ1-1
clone size: -
CDR3 protein: CASSRGDRGNTEAFF
CDR3 DNA: TGTGCCAGCAGCCGCGGTGACAGGGGGAACACTGAAGCTTTCTTT

V gene: TRBV4-2
D gene: TRBD2
J gene: TRBJ2-1
clone size: -
CDR3 protein: CASSLDQIWTSGSGEQFF
CDR3 DNA: TGTGCCAGCAGCCTAGACCAGATATGGACTAGCGGAAGCGGTGAGCAGTTCTTC

V gene: TRBV5-6
D gene: -
J gene: TRBJ1-4
clone size: once
CDR3 protein: CASSGSSGVRNEKLFF
CDR3 DNA: TGTGCCAGCAGCGGGTCCTCAGGGGTAAGGAATGAAAAACTGTTTTTT

V gene: TRBV2
D gene: TRBD1
J gene: TRBJ2-7
clone size: once
CDR3 protein: CASSLGQGAYEQYF
CDR3 DNA: TGTGCCAGCAGCCTCGGACAGGGGGCCTACGAGCAGTACTTC

V gene: TRBV5-1
D gene: TRBD1
J gene: TRBJ2-7
clone size: few
CDR3 protein: CASSRDRAYEQYF
CDR3 DNA: TGCGCCAGCAGCCGGGACAGGGCCTACGAGCAGTACTTC

V gene: TRBV9
D gene: TRBD2
J gene: TRBJ2-1
clone size: -
CDR3 protein: CASSAPGLAGRNEQFF
CDR3 DNA: TGTGCCAGCAGCGCCCCGGGACTAGCGGGACGCAATGAGCAGTTCTTC

V gene: TRBV4-1
D gene: TRBD1
J gene: TRBJ1-3
clone size: -
CDR3 protein: CASSQVGGQGNTIYF
CDR3 DNA: TGCGCCAGCAGCCAAGTCGGGGGACAGGGAAACACCATATATTTT

V gene: TRBV4-1
D gene: TRBD1
J gene: TRBJ2-7
clone size: -
CDR3 protein: CASSQDFGTGGVRDEQYF
CDR3 DNA: TGCGCCAGCAGCCAAGATTTCGGGACAGGGGGCGTCAGGGACGAGCAGTACTTC